Listed below are T cell receptor beta chains from one sample, sequenced in a study of cytomegalovirus exposure and HLA in healthy donors. TCRdb keeps only in-frame clones here, not all; method: immunoSEQ multiplex PCR. This sample has around 80,000 clones, with around 70% found just once. The sample was PBMCs. The receptors stem from a man aged 35-49 years in good health and CMV-seropositive. The conserved cysteine and the conserved F or W are not part of the CDR3 here.

v_gene	CDR3aa
TRBV7-2	ASSPGLGEQY
TRBV7-6	ASSSRDNFYEQY
TRBV30	AWAQGNNQPQH
TRBV5-5	ASSFFSRGETQY
TRBV10-3	AISEDRDEQY
TRBV4-2	ASSRRDRDLNYGYT
TRBV28	ASSMSGTYGYT
TRBV6-1	ASSPDRGREAF
TRBV19	ASSTGYQPQH
TRBV9	ASSPSQGRAEAF
TRBV29-1	SAAQGEHGELF
TRBV6-1	ASSEEGLLNLEQY
TRBV5-6	ASSRDTGKVEDTEAF
TRBV4-2	ASSQLAGAHTDTQY
TRBV5-1	ASSPNPIGTSGGTGELF
TRBV18	ASSPGTGGRQPQH
TRBV7-2	ASSLAQEEKLF
TRBV29-1	SVDLGSYEQY
TRBV4-3	ASSQVYGGTGTEAF
TRBV4-1	ASSQVGGDTDTQY
TRBV11-2	ASSLDRGTYNEQF
TRBV10-3	ASKGGTAAYNEQF
TRBV2	ASTTSDRGDGYT
TRBV28	ASSPDIGQPQH
TRBV9	ASSAGTSGSGTDTQY
TRBV9	ASSVEGASSYNEQF
TRBV27	ASSLGGGQLNTEAF
TRBV15	ATSRGGNQPQH
TRBV29-1	SVGRGTGGRGYT
TRBV6-1	ASSVRAYGYT
TRBV28	ASSAGAYEQY
TRBV7-2	ASSSDRGRGETQY
TRBV5-1	ASSYGGTSGRYTGELF
TRBV5-4	ASSFGSDNEQF
TRBV5-1	ASSLGDREFGGYT
TRBV7-2	ASSRQTGGAYEQY
TRBV28	ASSLRLAGAGEQF
TRBV4-1	ASSQVEGDNEKLF
TRBV4-1	ASSQEAGKGYYEQY
TRBV4-1	ASTFRDRQINYGYT
TRBV27	ASSYSQGYEQY
TRBV11-2	ASTLDGGTYNSPLH
TRBV5-1	ASSLGGQNANTGELF
TRBV28	ASSSLDRGAEAF
TRBV7-2	ASSLLTDTEAF